The 8 T cell receptor beta chains in this list originate from one sample, sequenced in a study of blood T cell repertoires in COVID-19. Sequenced by immunoSEQ multiplex PCR; TCRdb stores in-frame clones only, minus some. This sample has about 140,000 clones, with approximately 88% found just once. Sequenced input: PBMCs or T cells enriched from blood (not recorded which). These receptors all stem from an older man who had been exposed to COVID-19.

This clone was seen more than once but under ten times. This rearrangement joins TRBV28 to TRBJ2-1; 7 positions match TRBD2. The trim removed 5 bases at V and 10 bases at J, leaving 17 bases unmatched. Germline lookup yields CDR1 MDHEN and CDR2 SYDVKM. This CDR3 region has 16 residues. CDR3 residues: CASSPPAGVSDKEQFF. The CDR3 DNA reads as TGTGCCAGCAGTCCCCCCGCGGGAGTCTCTGATAAGGAGCAGTTCTTC.

For the CDR3, the DNA is TGTGCCAGCAGCTCCATAGGGGGATTTAGGGCTAATGAAAAACTGTTTTTT. As protein: CASSSIGGFRANEKLFF. The J gene is TRBJ1-4, the V gene TRBV7-9, with D perhaps matching TRBD1 (6 bases). V was cut by 4 bases and J by 3 bases, with 18 bases left in between. Germline V CDR1 and CDR2: SEHNR, FQNEAQ (reference sequence). The CDR3 consists of 17 residues.

This chain uses TRBV27 with TRBJ1-4, with 7 nucleotides matching TRBD1. The germline V gene has CDR1 MNHEY and CDR2 SMNVEV (reference sequence). The junction had 13 bases not matched to a gene; V was cut back by 2 bases and J by 7 bases. The CDR3 totals 17 residues. The CDR3 DNA reads TGTGCCAGCAGTTTAAGGGGGCTACAAATCGGTGGTGAAAAACTGTTTTTT. Its translation: CASSLRGLQIGGEKLFF. Using reference TRBV27 and TRBJ1-4 for the parts outside the CDR3, the full variable domain is EAQVTQNPRYLITVTGKKLTVTCSQNMNHEYMSWYRQDPGLGLRQIYYSMNVEVTDKGDVPEGYKVSRKEKRNFPLILESPSPNQTSLYFCASSLRGLQIGGEKLFFGSGTQLSVL.

Details on this clone: A read error may account for a junction end that differs from germline. This chain joins TRBV5-1 and TRBJ2-3; TRBD1 matches at 8 bases. The CDR3 is made up of 16 amino acids. The germline CDR1 and CDR2 sequences are SGHRS and YFSETQ. The CDR3 here is CASSPGTGPSIDTQYF. The CDR3 DNA reads TGCGCCAGCAGCCCCGGGACAGGACCCAGCATAGATACGCAGTATTTT.

The rearrangement links TRBV11-2 to TRBJ2-2; D call uncertain. The germline V gene encodes CDR1 SGHAT and CDR2 FQNNGV. This CDR3 spans 14 amino acids. V lost 0 bases to trimming and J lost 4 bases, with 6 bases between them. In DNA, the CDR3 is TGTGCCAGCAGCTTAGATCCATCCACCGGGGAGCTGTTTTTT. As protein: CASSLDPSTGELFF.

The V gene is TRBV18, the J gene TRBJ2-1; TRBD2 might be the D (6 bases). Germline lookup yields CDR1 KGHSH and CDR2 LQKENI. The germline V and J ends were trimmed by 2 bases and 7 bases, with 15 bases remaining between them. The CDR3 runs to 15 residues. In DNA form, the CDR3 reads TGTGCCAGCTCACCAAGTACCAGCGGGTTAAATGAGCAGTTCTTC. Translated, it gives CASSPSTSGLNEQFF.

This clone was seen a single time. V usage is TRBV21-1 and J usage is TRBJ2-2; TRBD2 was called by the table and not checked on the DNA. TRBV21-1 is shown as a pseudogene. The CDR3 runs 17 residues. CDR3 protein: CASSVQAGGGSSGELFF. In DNA form, the CDR3 reads TGTGCCAGCAGCGTCCAAGCGGGGGGTGGTTCGTCCGGGGAGCTGTTTTTT.

This clone was seen a single time. This chain joins TRBV9 and TRBJ1-2; 8 nucleotides align to TRBD1. Germline V gives CDR1 SGDLS, CDR2 YYNGEE. With V trimmed by 3 bases and J by 2 bases, 6 bases remained unmatched. This CDR3 contains 15 residues. In DNA, the CDR3 is TGTGCCAGCAGCGACACACAGGGGGTAAACTATGGCTACACCTTC. Translated, it gives CASSDTQGVNYGYTF.